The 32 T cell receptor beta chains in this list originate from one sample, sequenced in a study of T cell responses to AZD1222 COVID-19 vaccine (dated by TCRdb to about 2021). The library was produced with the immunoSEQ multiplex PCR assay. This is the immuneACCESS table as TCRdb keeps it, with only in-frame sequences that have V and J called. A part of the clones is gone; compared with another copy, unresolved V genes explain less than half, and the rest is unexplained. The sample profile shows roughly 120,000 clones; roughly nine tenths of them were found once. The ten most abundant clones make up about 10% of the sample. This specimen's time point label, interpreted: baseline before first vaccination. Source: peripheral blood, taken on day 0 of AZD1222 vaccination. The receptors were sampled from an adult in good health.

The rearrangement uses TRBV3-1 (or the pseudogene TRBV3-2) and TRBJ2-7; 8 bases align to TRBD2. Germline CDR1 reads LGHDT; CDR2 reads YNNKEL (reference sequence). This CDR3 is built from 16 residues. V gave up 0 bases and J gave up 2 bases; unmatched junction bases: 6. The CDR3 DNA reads TGTGCCAGCAGCCAAGATAGCAGCGGGAGCACCTACGAGCAGTACTTC. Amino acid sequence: CASSQDSSGSTYEQYF.

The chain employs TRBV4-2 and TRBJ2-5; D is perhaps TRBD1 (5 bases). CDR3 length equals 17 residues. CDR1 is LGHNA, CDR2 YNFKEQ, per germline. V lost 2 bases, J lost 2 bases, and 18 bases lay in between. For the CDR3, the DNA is TGTGCCAGCAGCCAAAGCTGGGGCGGACCCGTTCAAGAGACCCAGTACTTC. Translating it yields CASSQSWGGPVQETQYF.

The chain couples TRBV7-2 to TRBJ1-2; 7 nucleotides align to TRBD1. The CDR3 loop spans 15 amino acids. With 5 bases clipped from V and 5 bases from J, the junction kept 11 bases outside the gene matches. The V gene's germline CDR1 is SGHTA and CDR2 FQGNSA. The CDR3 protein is CASSVGGGQPYGYTF. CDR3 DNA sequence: TGTGCCAGCAGCGTAGGAGGGGGACAGCCATATGGCTACACCTTC.

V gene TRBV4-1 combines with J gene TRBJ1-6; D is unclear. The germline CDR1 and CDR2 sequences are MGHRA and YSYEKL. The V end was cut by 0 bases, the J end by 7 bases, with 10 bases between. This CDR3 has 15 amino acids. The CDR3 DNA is TGCGCCAGCAGCCAAGATAGGAGGAGGAATTCACCCCTCCACTTT. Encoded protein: CASSQDRRRNSPLHF.

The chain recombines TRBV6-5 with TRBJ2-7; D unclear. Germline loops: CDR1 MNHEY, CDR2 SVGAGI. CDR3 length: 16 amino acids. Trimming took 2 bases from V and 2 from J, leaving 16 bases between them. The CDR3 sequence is CASSYAPARAPYEQYF. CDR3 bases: TGTGCCAGCAGTTACGCGCCGGCAAGGGCTCCCTACGAGCAGTACTTC.

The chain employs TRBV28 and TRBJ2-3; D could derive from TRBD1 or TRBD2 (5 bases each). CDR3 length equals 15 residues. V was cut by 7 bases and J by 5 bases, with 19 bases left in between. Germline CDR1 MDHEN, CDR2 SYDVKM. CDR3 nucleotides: TGTGCCAGCACCGAAGGGGTAGCGTATAAAGATACGCAGTATTTT. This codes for CASTEGVAYKDTQYF.

CDR3 DNA: TGCGCCAGCAGCTTTACGGCAGGAGGTGATCAGCCCCAGCATTTT. As protein: CASSFTAGGDQPQHF. The gene calls are TRBV5-1 and TRBJ1-5; D unclear. In germline, CDR1 is SGHRS, CDR2 YFSETQ. V was clipped by 2 bases and J by 5 bases, with 14 bases between them. The CDR3 runs 15 residues.

DNA of the CDR3: TGTGCCAGCAGTTACTCCCGGGGGAGGGAAGGGACCCAGTACTTC. Encoded protein: CASSYSRGREGTQYF. This sequence joins TRBV6-2 or TRBV6-3 and TRBJ2-5, with 7 bases fitting TRBD2. This CDR3 region has 15 residues. Unmatched junction bases numbered 8, after V lost 0 bases and J lost 7 bases. CDR1 and CDR2 from the germline V gene are MNHEY and SVGEGT.

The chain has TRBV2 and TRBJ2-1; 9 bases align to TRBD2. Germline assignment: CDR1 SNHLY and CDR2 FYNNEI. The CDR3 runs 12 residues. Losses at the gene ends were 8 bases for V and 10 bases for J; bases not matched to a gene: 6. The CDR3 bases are TGTGCCAGCCGGACTAGCGCGGAAGAGCAGTTCTTC. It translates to CASRTSAEEQFF.

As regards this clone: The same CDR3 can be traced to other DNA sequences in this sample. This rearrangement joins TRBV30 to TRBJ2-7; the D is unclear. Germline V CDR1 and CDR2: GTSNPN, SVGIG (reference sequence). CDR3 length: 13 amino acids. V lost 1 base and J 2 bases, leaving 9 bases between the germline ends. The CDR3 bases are TGTGCCTGGAGTGAGGGCCTAGCCTACGAGCAGTACTTC. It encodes CAWSEGLAYEQYF.

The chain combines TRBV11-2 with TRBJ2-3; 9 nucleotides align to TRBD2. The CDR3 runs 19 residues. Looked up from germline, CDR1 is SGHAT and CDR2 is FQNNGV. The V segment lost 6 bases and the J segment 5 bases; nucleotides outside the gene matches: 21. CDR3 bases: TGTGCCAGCAGTTTGCATCCGGTGTTGAGACTAGCGGAAGAAGATACGCAGTATTTT. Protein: CASSLHPVLRLAEEDTQYF.

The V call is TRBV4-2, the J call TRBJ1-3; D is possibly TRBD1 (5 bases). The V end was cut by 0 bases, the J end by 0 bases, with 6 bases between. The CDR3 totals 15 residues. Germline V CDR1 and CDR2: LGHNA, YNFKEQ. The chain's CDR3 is CASSQEGPSGNTIYF. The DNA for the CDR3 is TGTGCCAGCAGCCAAGAGGGACCCTCTGGAAACACCATATATTTT.

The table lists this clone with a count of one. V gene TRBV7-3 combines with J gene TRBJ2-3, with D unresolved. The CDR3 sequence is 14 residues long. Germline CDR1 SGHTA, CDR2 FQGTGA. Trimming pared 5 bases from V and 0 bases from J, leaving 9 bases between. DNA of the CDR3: TGTGCCAGCAGCAGAACCTCGAGCACAGATACGCAGTATTTT. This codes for CASSRTSSTDTQYF.

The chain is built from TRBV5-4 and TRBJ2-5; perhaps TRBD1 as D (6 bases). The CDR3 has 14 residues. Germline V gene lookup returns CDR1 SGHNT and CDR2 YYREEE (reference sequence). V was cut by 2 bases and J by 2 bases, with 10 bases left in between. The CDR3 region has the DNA TGTGCCAGCAGCTTAGGTGGACAGCAAGAGACCCAGTACTTC. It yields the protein CASSLGGQQETQYF. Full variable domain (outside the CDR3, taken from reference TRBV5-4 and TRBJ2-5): ETGVTQSPTHLIKTRGQQVTLRCSSQSGHNTVSWYQQALGQGPQFIFQYYREEENGRGNFPPRFSGLQFPNYSSELNVNALELDDSALYLCASSLGGQQETQYFGPGTRLLVL.

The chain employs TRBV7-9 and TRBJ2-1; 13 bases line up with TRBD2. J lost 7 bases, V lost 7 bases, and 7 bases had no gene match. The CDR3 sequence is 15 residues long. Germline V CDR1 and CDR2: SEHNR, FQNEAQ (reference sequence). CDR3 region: CASTLTSGRMNEQFF. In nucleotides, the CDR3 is TGTGCCAGCACCCTGACTAGCGGGAGGATGAATGAGCAGTTCTTC. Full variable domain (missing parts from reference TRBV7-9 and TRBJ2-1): DTGVSQNPRHKITKRGQNVTFRCDPISEHNRLYWYRQTLGQGPEFLTYFQNEAQLEKSRLLSDRFSAERPKGSFSTLEIQRTEQGDSAMYLCASTLTSGRMNEQFFGPGTRLTVL.

CDR3 residues: CASLTGEYEQYF. The DNA for the CDR3 is TGTGCCAGCCTCACAGGGGAGTACGAGCAGTACTTC. V and J are TRBV2 and TRBJ2-7, with 7 bases aligning to TRBD1. Germline CDR1 SNHLY, CDR2 FYNNEI. V shed 8 bases, J shed 4 bases, and the junction held 5 bases outside the gene matches. The CDR3 runs to 12 residues. Variable domain in full (rest from reference TRBV2 and TRBJ2-7): EPEVTQTPSHQVTQMGQEVILRCVPISNHLYFYWYRQILGQKVEFLVSFYNNEISEKSEIFDDQFSVERPDGSNFTLKIRSTKLEDSAMYFCASLTGEYEQYFGPGTRLTVT.

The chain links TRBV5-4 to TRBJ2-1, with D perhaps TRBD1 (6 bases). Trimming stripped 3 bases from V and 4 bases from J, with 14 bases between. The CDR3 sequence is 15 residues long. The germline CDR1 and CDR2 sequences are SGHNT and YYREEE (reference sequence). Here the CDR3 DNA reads TGTGCCAGCAGCTCAAAAAACAGGGATTACAATGAGCAGTTCTTC. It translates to CASSSKNRDYNEQFF.

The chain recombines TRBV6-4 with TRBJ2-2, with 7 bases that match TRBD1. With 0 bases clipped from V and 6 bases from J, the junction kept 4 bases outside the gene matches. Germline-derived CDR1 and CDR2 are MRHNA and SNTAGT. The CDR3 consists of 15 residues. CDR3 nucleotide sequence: TGTGCCAGCAGTGACTCAGAACAGGGGCCCGGGGAGCTGTTTTTT. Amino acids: CASSDSEQGPGELFF.

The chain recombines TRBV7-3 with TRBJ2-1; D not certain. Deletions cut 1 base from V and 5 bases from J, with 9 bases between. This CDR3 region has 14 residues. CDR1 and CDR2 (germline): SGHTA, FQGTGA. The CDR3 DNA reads TGTGCCAGCAGCTTAAGGGGTCAGAACAATGAGCAGTTCTTC. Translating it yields CASSLRGQNNEQFF.

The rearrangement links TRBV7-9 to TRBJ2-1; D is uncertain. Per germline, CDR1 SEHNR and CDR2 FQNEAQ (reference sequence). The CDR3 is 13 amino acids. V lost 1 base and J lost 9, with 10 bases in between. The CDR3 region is CASSLGSYGEQFF. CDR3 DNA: TGTGCCAGCAGCTTAGGGTCTTACGGTGAGCAGTTCTTC.

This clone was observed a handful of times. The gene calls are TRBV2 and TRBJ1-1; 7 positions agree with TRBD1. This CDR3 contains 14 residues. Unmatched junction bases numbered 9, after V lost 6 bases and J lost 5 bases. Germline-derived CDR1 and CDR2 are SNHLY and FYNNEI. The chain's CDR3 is CASSLQGGRTEAFF. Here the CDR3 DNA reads TGTGCCAGCAGCCTGCAGGGGGGAAGAACTGAAGCTTTCTTT.

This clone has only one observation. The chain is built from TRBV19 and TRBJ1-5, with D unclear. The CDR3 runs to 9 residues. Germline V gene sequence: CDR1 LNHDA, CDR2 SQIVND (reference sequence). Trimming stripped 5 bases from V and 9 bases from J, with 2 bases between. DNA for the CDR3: TGTGCCAGTAGTCCGCCCCAGCATTTT. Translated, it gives CASSPPQHF.

CDR3 sequence reads: CASSPLAGLYGYTF. The CDR3 DNA reads as TGTGCCAGCTCACCACTAGCAGGGCTCTATGGCTACACCTTC. The chain links TRBV18 to TRBJ1-2, with D tentatively TRBD1 (5 bases). This CDR3 is 14 amino acids long. V was shortened by 1 base and J by 4 bases, with 10 bases between the two germline ends. The V gene's germline CDR1 is KGHSH and CDR2 LQKENI.

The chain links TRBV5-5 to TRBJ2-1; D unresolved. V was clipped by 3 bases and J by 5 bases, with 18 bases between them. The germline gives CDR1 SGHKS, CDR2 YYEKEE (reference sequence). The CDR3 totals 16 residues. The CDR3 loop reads CASSSGRSNHHNEQFF. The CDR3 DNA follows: TGTGCCAGCAGCTCCGGGCGGAGCAACCACCACAATGAGCAGTTCTTC.

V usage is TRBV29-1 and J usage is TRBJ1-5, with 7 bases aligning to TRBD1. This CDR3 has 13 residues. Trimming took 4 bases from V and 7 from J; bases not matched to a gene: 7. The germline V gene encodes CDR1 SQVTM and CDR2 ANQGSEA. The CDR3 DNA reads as TGCAGCGTTGCAGGGGGGGTCGGGCAGCCCCAGCATTTT. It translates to CSVAGGVGQPQHF.

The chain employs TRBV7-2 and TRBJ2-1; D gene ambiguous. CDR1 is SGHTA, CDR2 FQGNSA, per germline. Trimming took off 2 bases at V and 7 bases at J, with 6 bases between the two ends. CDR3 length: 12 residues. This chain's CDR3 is CASSLSRNEQFF. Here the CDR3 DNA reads TGTGCCAGCAGCTTAAGCCGGAATGAGCAGTTCTTC.

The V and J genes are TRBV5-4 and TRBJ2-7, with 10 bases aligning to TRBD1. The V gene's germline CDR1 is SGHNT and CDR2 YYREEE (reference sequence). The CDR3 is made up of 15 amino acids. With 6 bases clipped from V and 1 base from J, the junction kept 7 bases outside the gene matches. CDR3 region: CASTLRTGGSYEQYF. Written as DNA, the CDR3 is TGTGCCAGCACGCTCCGGACAGGGGGGTCCTACGAGCAGTACTTC.

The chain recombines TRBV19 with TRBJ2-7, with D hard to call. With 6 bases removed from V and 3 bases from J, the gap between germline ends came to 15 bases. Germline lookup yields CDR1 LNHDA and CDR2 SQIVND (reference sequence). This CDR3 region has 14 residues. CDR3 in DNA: TGTGCCAGTAGCCCTATTTCGGCATTCTACGAGCAGTACTTC. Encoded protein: CASSPISAFYEQYF.

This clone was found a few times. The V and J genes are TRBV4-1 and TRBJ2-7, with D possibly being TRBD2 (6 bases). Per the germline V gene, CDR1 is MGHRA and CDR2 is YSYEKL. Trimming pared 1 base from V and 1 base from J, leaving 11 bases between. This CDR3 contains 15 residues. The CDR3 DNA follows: TGCGCCAGCAGCCAAGGGGTGGGAGGATCCTACGAGCAGTACTTC. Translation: CASSQGVGGSYEQYF.

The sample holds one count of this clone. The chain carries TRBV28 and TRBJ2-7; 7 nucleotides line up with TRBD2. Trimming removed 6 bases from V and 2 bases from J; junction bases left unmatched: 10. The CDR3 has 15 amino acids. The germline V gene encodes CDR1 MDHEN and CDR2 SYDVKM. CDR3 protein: CASRILTGLAYEQYF. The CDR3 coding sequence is TGTGCCAGCAGGATTCTTACCGGACTAGCCTACGAGCAGTACTTC. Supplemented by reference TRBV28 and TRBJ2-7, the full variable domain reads DVKVTQSSRYLVKRTGEKVFLECVQDMDHENMFWYRQDPGLGLRLIYFSYDVKMKEKGDIPEGYSVSREKKERFSLILESASTNQTSMYLCASRILTGLAYEQYFGPGTRLTVT.

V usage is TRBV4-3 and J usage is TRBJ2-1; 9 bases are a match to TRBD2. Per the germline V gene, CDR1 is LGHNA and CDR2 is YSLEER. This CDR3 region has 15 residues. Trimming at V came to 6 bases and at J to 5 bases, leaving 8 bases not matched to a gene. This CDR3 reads CASRPGTSSNNEQFF. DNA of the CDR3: TGCGCCAGCAGACCCGGGACTAGCAGTAACAATGAGCAGTTCTTC.

CDR3 sequence (DNA): TGCGCCAGCAGCCAAGGCAGCGGGAGCCCCAATGAGCAGTTCTTC. This encodes CASSQGSGSPNEQFF. The chain couples TRBV4-3 to TRBJ2-1, with 8 positions matching TRBD2. Looked up from germline, CDR1 is LGHNA and CDR2 is YSLEER. The trim removed 1 base at V and 6 bases at J, leaving 5 bases unmatched. The CDR3 sequence is 15 residues long.